This T cell receptor (beta chain) was documented in a study of T-cell reconstitution after alpha-beta-depleted transplantation in children. This sample's TCRbeta library carried unique molecular identifier barcodes. TCRdb analysed the PCR reads with MiXCR anew, one entry per CDR3 protein. The sample has about 540,000 distinct CDR3 sequences; about a sixth are singletons. The V and J ends lost 3 bases and 0 bases, in that order; junction bases with no gene match: 7. The germline V gene encodes CDR1 SGHDT and CDR2 YYEEEE. This CDR3 has 18 amino acids. The sequenced sample was PBMCs from the stem cell graft donor, obtained from the stem cell graft. The clonotype originates from a human donor who donated a stem cell graft to a child with acute lymphoblastic leukemia. This chain uses TRBV5-6 with TRBJ2-5, with 14 nucleotides matching TRBD2. The CDR3 DNA is TGTGCCAGCAGCTGGTGGACTAGCGGGAGGATCTACCAAGAGACCCAGTACTTC. The encoded protein is CASSWWTSGRIYQETQYF.